Given below is one TCR beta chain in context. Its specificity is unknown. The data were produced by immunoSEQ multiplex PCR, yet TCRdb's version contains in-frame clones alone and is incomplete. The repertoire consists of about 150,000 clones, with 88% occurring once and the leading ten covering around 12%. The data originate from a study of radiation and T cells in renal cell carcinoma. Study information: Nephrectomy followed 15 Gy stereotactic body radiation by 4 weeks. Study outcomes and limitations: Top tumor clonotypes rose in blood 2 weeks post-radiation, then contracted.

As for time point: baseline pretreatment blood. This sample's treatment: 15 Gy SBRT to primary tumor, nephrectomy 4 weeks later. CDR1 is PRHDT, CDR2 FYEKMQ, per germline (reference sequence). CDR3 length: 17 residues. The V segment lost 4 bases and the J segment 5 bases; nucleotides outside the gene matches: 12. The clonotype was recovered from a woman in her fifties or sixties with renal cell carcinoma. The starting material was blood, obtained from a patient whose treatment included radiotherapy and nephrectomy. This chain joins TRBV13 and TRBJ2-2, with TRBD1 matching over 8 bases. Written as DNA, the CDR3 is TGTGCCAGCAGCTCCACCAGAAACAGGGGGAATACCGGGGAGCTGTTTTTT. The encoded protein is CASSSTRNRGNTGELFF.